This T cell receptor beta chain is drawn from a study of vaccination effects on CD4 cells after COVID-19. Study context: It was a median of 72 days after the second dose that post-vaccine samples were obtained.

Using viral peptide pools, the ViraFEST assay grew out antigen-specific CD4+ T cells prior to sequencing. Following 10 days of culture, CD4+ T cells were isolated. Each participant was administered two doses of either the BNT162b2 or the mRNA-1273 vaccine. Wells containing two million PBMC each were cultured with roughly 10 IU/ml IL-2 and about 9.6 ug/ml peptides. Points from the study as a whole: Marked contraction was observed in infection-induced and vaccine-induced clones late after vaccination.

Sequencing was performed with immunoSEQ multiplex PCR; in TCRdb, only in-frame clones are kept and a portion is missing. The table lists about 27,000 clones, 83% of them singletons. To note about this clone: The antigen remains undetermined.

The source is a human donor who received a COVID-19 vaccine. Some clones in this sample may be carry-over from other donors' samples. The sequencing used CD4+ T cells from PBMCs cultured with HCoV-NL63 spike peptides, collected after COVID-19 vaccination.

CDR3 nucleotide sequence: TGTGCCAGCAGCCAAGAAGGACAGGCAGAAGAGACCCAGTACTTC. Translated, it gives CASSQEGQAEETQYF. The chain has TRBV14 and TRBJ2-5; TRBD1 matches 7 bases. The CDR3 is made up of 15 amino acids. V was pared by 0 bases and J by 3 bases, with 4 bases of the junction left unmatched. CDR1 is SGHDN, CDR2 FVKESK, per germline.